The 5 T cell receptor beta chains below were found in one sample sequenced in a study of T cells in Graves' hyperthyroidism and ophthalmopathy. Amplified TCR beta CDR3 regions came from RNA transcripts. Using the HTBI primer set, a first-round RT-PCR was run on the TCR CDR3. Each CDR3 protein gets one entry after TCRdb re-called the multiplex PCR reads with MiXCR. The sample holds some 270,000 distinct CDR3 sequences, more than 10% seen once. The sample comprised blood. The receptors were gathered from a young woman with Graves' hyperthyroidism that later progressed to Graves' ophthalmopathy.

This chain links TRBV6-5 with TRBJ1-1; TRBD1 agrees at 11 bases. The V gene end was trimmed by 0 bases and the J gene end by 5 bases; junction bases not matched to a gene: 8. The germline CDR1 and CDR2 sequences are MNHEY and SVGAGI. This CDR3 has 17 residues. The CDR3 protein is CASSYSGTGGRWTEAFF. In DNA, the CDR3 is TGTGCCAGCAGTTACTCCGGGACAGGGGGAAGGTGGACTGAAGCTTTCTTT.

The table lists this clonotype with many counts. CDR3 in amino acids: CSARVEGRFAGYSYNEQFF. As DNA, the CDR3 is TGCAGTGCTAGAGTAGAGGGAAGATTTGCGGGGTACTCCTACAATGAGCAGTTCTTC. V is TRBV20-1 and J is TRBJ2-1; D is perhaps TRBD2 (6 bases). Germline V gives CDR1 DFQATT, CDR2 SNEGSKA (reference sequence). The CDR3 has 19 residues. Deletions cut 1 base from V and 0 bases from J, with 22 bases between.

The table lists this clonotype with a few counts. This chain uses TRBV5-1 with TRBJ2-2, with D perhaps matching TRBD2 (6 bases). The CDR3 covers 15 residues. Germline V gene data show CDR1 as SGHRS and CDR2 as YFSETQ. V was shortened by 4 bases and J by 7 bases, with 17 bases between the two germline ends. The CDR3 here is CASSLPIGGGGELFF. CDR3 in DNA: TGCGCCAGCAGCCTCCCGATCGGGGGAGGCGGGGAGCTGTTTTTT.

A word on this clonotype: A much larger clonotype is one base distant, so this may be a read error. The V gene is TRBV29-1, the J gene TRBJ1-2; TRBD1 matches at 7 bases. Trimming removed 2 bases from V and 7 bases from J; junction bases left unmatched: 19. The germline gives CDR1 SQVTM, CDR2 ANQGSEA. CDR3 size: 17 residues. This CDR3 is CSVESARGGGARSGYTF. The DNA of the CDR3 is TGCAGCGTTGAAAGCGCGCGGGGAGGGGGCGCACGGTCTGGCTACACCTTC.

The rearrangement links TRBV29-1 to TRBJ1-1, with D maybe TRBD1 (6 bases). Germline CDR1 is SQVTM and CDR2 is ANQGSEA. The CDR3 has 13 residues. The germline V and J ends were trimmed by 7 bases and 2 bases, with 14 bases remaining between them. CDR3 nucleotide sequence: TGCAGCGGACGGACAGATCTAAACACTGAAGCTTTCTTT. This sequence encodes CSGRTDLNTEAFF.